One sample yielded the 18 T cell receptor beta chains listed below, sequenced in a study of T cells after yellow fever vaccination. In TCRdb, the 5' RACE reads were re-called with MiXCR into one record per CDR3 protein. Of 250,000 to 300,000 distinct CDR3 sequences in the sample, roughly 4.8% were seen once. The input for sequencing was CD4+ T cells sorted from PBMCs, taken on the day of the yellow fever booster vaccination. The receptor source for this set is a man between 18 and 29 years old who received the YFV17D yellow fever vaccine.

The chain carries TRBV23-1 and TRBJ2-7; D remains unclear. TRBV23-1 is noted as an ORF with a role that remains uncertain. The ends were cut back, 8 bases at V and 4 bases at J, with 21 bases in the middle. This CDR3 comprises 15 residues. Here the CDR3 reads CASPATRETVYEQYV. The DNA of the CDR3 is TGCGCCAGCCCCGCGACTCGAGAAACCGTTTACGAGCAGTACGTC.

This clonotype was detected ten times or more. This sequence joins TRBV10-3 and TRBJ1-1; D may be TRBD1 (6 bases). The CDR3 has 14 residues. Germline CDR1 and CDR2: ENHRY and SYGVKD. V was clipped by 3 bases and J by 1 base, with 9 bases between them. The CDR3 DNA reads as TGTGCCATCAGTGATCAACAGGGGAACACTGAAGCTTTCTTT. This gives the protein CAISDQQGNTEAFF.

V is TRBV6-2 or TRBV6-3 and J is TRBJ1-2, with a weak D call TRBD1 (6 bases). Germline V gene sequence: CDR1 MNHEY, CDR2 SVGEGT. The CDR3 length is 16 residues. V was clipped by 4 bases and J by 4 bases, with 19 bases between them. CDR3 nucleotide sequence: TGTGCCAGCAGTTCAGTCCTGGTCAGGGGATTCTATGGCTACACCTTC. As protein: CASSSVLVRGFYGYTF.

The CDR3: CASSRFGTQETQYF. CDR3 nucleotide sequence: TGTGCCAGCAGCCGTTTCGGGACTCAAGAGACCCAGTACTTC. This rearrangement joins TRBV7-3 to TRBJ2-5; possible D gene TRBD2, 6 bases. The CDR3 consists of 14 residues. Trimming took off 5 bases at V and 2 bases at J, with 12 bases between the two ends. Germline CDR1 and CDR2: SGHTA and FQGTGA.

There are many counts of this clonotype. This chain connects TRBV7-2 to TRBJ1-5; 7 nucleotides align to TRBD1. This CDR3 is built from 14 residues. Germline V CDR1 and CDR2: SGHTA, FQGNSA. The J segment lost 2 bases and the V segment lost 6 bases, leaving 4 bases of the junction unmatched. The CDR3 loop reads CASSSGQRNQPQHF. CDR3 DNA sequence: TGTGCCAGCAGTTCGGGACAGCGCAATCAGCCCCAGCATTTT.

This clonotype has ten or more counts. J is TRBJ2-1 and V is TRBV19; 9 nucleotides match TRBD2. Trimming took 9 bases from V and 0 from J; bases not matched to a gene: 6. This CDR3 comprises 15 residues. Germline V gene sequence: CDR1 LNHDA, CDR2 SQIVND (reference sequence). The CDR3 protein is CASCSGGSSYNEQFF. CDR3 bases: TGTGCCAGCTGTAGCGGGGGCAGCTCCTACAATGAGCAGTTCTTC.

This clonotype came up a few times. This chain joins TRBV4-1 and TRBJ2-2, with 12 bases identical to TRBD2. This CDR3 region has 18 residues. With V trimmed by 1 base and J by 5 bases, 8 bases remained unmatched. In germline, CDR1 is MGHRA, CDR2 YSYEKL. CDR3: CASSQAPFGTSGTGELFF. CDR3 coding DNA: TGCGCCAGCAGCCAAGCCCCTTTCGGGACTAGCGGGACCGGGGAGCTGTTTTTT.

This clonotype was counted at least ten times. The chain links TRBV19 to TRBJ1-6; perhaps TRBD1 as D (6 bases). This CDR3 has 14 residues. In germline, CDR1 is LNHDA, CDR2 SQIVND (reference sequence). Trimming took off 10 bases at V and 2 bases at J, with 12 bases between the two ends. DNA of the CDR3: TGTGCCACCGCCGGACAGACCTATAATTCACCCCTCCACTTT. It encodes CATAGQTYNSPLHF.

There are a few counts of this clonotype. V is TRBV5-4 and J is TRBJ2-4; TRBD1 agrees at 8 bases. The CDR3 spans 13 residues. CDR1 is SGHNT, CDR2 YYREEE, per germline (reference sequence). V shed 4 bases, J shed 8 bases, and the junction held 5 bases outside the gene matches. Here the CDR3 reads CASSIDRGDIQYF. CDR3 bases: TGTGCCAGCAGCATTGACAGGGGTGACATTCAGTACTTC.

The V call is TRBV25-1, the J call TRBJ2-3; unclear D gene. Germline CDR1 MGHDK, CDR2 SYGVNS. Trimming removed 3 bases at V and 3 bases at J, with 10 bases between. This CDR3 is 14 amino acids long. CDR3: CASSDPSRTDTQYF. The DNA of the CDR3 is TGTGCCAGCAGTGACCCCTCGCGGACAGATACGCAGTATTTT.

The chain couples TRBV5-1 to TRBJ2-3, with 10 bases identical to TRBD2. In germline, CDR1 is SGHRS, CDR2 YFSETQ. V dropped 0 bases and J dropped 1; count of bases not matched to a gene: 5. The CDR3 covers 17 residues. The CDR3 spells CASSLEVLAGGTDTQYF. The CDR3 coding sequence is TGCGCCAGCAGCTTGGAGGTCCTAGCGGGGGGCACAGATACGCAGTATTTT.

In its sample, this clonotype was seen a few times. The genes are TRBV4-1 and TRBJ2-4; TRBD2 agrees at 8 bases. The CDR3 sequence is 19 residues long. Trimming took 4 bases from V and 0 from J; bases not matched to a gene: 14. Germline CDR1 MGHRA, CDR2 YSYEKL. The CDR3 DNA sequence: TGCGCCAGCAGCCCGAGTGCGGGGGGTCTAATCCTAGCCAAAAACATTCAGTACTTC. Translated, it gives CASSPSAGGLILAKNIQYF.

This clonotype was counted a few times. The chain joins TRBV12-3 or TRBV12-4 to TRBJ2-3; unclear D gene. The CDR3 consists of 12 residues. The V end was cut by 3 bases, the J end by 8 bases, with 9 bases between. The CDR3 here is CASSFDDGTQYF. CDR3 bases: TGTGCCAGCAGTTTCGACGATGGTACGCAGTATTTT.

This clonotype was detected only a few times. The chain employs TRBV6-2 or TRBV6-3 and TRBJ2-3; either TRBD1 or TRBD2 may fit D (6 bases each). The germline V and J ends were trimmed by 6 bases and 2 bases, with 18 bases remaining between them. This CDR3 has 16 amino acids. The germline V gene encodes CDR1 MNHEY and CDR2 SVGEGT. CDR3 protein: CASSSPVGGFTDTQYF. The CDR3 region has the DNA TGTGCCAGCAGCTCCCCCGTGGGGGGCTTCACAGATACGCAGTATTTT.

The chain uses TRBV7-9 and TRBJ2-1; D is possibly TRBD1 (6 bases). The V end was cut by 5 bases, the J end by 4 bases, with 12 bases between. CDR1 and CDR2 (germline): SEHNR, FQNEAQ (reference sequence). The CDR3 extends over 14 amino acids. CDR3 DNA: TGTGCCAGCAGCATAAGACAGGCTTACAATGAGCAGTTCTTC. Amino acids: CASSIRQAYNEQFF.

This clonotype appeared a few times. This chain joins TRBV6-2 or TRBV6-3 and TRBJ2-7, with 9 bases lining up with TRBD1. Trimming cost V 5 bases and J 2 bases; bases outside gene matches: 4. The germline V gene encodes CDR1 MNHEY and CDR2 SVGEGT. The CDR3 extends over 14 amino acids. CDR3 nucleotides: TGTGCCAGCAGTACTCGACAGGGGGCCTACGAGCAGTACGTC. This encodes CASSTRQGAYEQYV.

The genes are TRBV6-5 and TRBJ1-2, with D unclear. V was shortened by 0 bases and J by 4 bases, with 12 bases between the two germline ends. This CDR3 has 15 residues. Germline values: CDR1 MNHEY, CDR2 SVGAGI. The CDR3 bases are TGTGCCAGCAGTTACTCGACCGGGATAAGCTATGGCTACACCTTC. Translated, it gives CASSYSTGISYGYTF.

This clonotype has just a few counts. The chain has TRBV7-8 and TRBJ1-5, with TRBD1 as a possible D gene (6 bases). The CDR3 has 16 amino acids. Per the germline V gene, CDR1 is SGHVS and CDR2 is FQNEAQ. V lost 5 bases and J 5 bases, leaving 19 bases between the germline ends. The CDR3 coding sequence is TGTGCCAGCAGCACGAACAGGGCGGTGAGGCATCAGCCCCAGCATTTT. It yields the protein CASSTNRAVRHQPQHF.